These 21 T cell receptor beta chains share one sample of origin, sequenced in a study of T cell clusters in autoimmune cytopenias. TRB was amplified from 250 ng of peripheral blood genomic DNA per sample. TRB rearrangements were amplified by touch-down multiplex PCR with mixed TRB-A/B primers. TCRdb reanalyzed the multiplex PCR reads and collapses them to one entry per CDR3 protein, without DNA. The sample's table shows about 3,100 distinct CDR3 sequences. The sequencing input was peripheral blood. Receptors were obtained from a human donor with an autoimmune cytopenia or autoimmune hepatitis (not recorded which).

This clonotype is identified as medium-sized from frequency. The genes are TRBV6-2 or TRBV6-3 and TRBJ1-5; with no DNA, the TCRdb D assignment of TRBD1 cannot be verified. The length of the CDR3 is 14 residues. The germline V gene has CDR1 MNHEY and CDR2 SVGEGT. This CDR3 reads CASTTSLGDQPQHF.

This clonotype counts as medium-sized by frequency. This chain links TRBV5-4 with TRBJ2-3. Germline V gene sequence: CDR1 SGHNT, CDR2 YYREEE (reference sequence). This CDR3 is 14 amino acids long. CDR3 sequence: CASSLEANTDTQYF.

This clonotype is classed as medium-sized by frequency. The chain is built from TRBV6-5 and TRBJ2-2. Germline assignment: CDR1 MNHEY and CDR2 SVGAGI. The CDR3 covers 13 residues. CDR3 amino acids: CASSYMGTGELFF.

By frequency, this clonotype registers medium-sized (0.01 to 0.1%). The CDR3 region is CASSFTDYGYTF. The chain joins TRBV12-3 or TRBV12-4 to TRBJ1-2. The CDR3 extends over 12 amino acids.

This clonotype shows up as medium-sized by frequency. The rearrangement uses TRBV6-1 and TRBJ1-5. The CDR3 covers 15 residues. Germline CDR1 MNHNS, CDR2 SASEGT. The CDR3 sequence is CASSVGRVSNQPQHF.

The chain recombines TRBV6-2 or TRBV6-3 with TRBJ1-1. The germline gives CDR1 MNHEY, CDR2 SVGEGT. The CDR3 spans 12 residues. The CDR3 region is CASRSSGSEAFF.

Measured by frequency, this clonotype is medium-sized. The genes are TRBV27 and TRBJ2-1; TCRdb designates TRBD1, a call that cannot be tested without DNA. Germline V lookup: CDR1 MNHEY, CDR2 SMNVEV (reference sequence). The CDR3 is 15 amino acids. CDR3 loop: CASSPRERDYNEQFF.

The chain is built from TRBV20-1 and TRBJ2-7; TCRdb indicates TRBD1, and absent DNA this call remains unverified. The CDR3 runs to 13 residues. Looked up from germline, CDR1 is DFQATT and CDR2 is SNEGSKA (reference sequence). The chain's CDR3 is CSASRGAAYEQYF.

This clonotype is identified as medium-sized (0.01 to 0.1%) from frequency. The genes are TRBV12-3 or TRBV12-4 and TRBJ2-1; TCRdb selects TRBD1, and the lack of DNA leaves this call unchecked. CDR3 length equals 13 residues. CDR3 amino acids: CASNPGHYNEQFF.

Its frequency marks this clonotype as medium-sized. V and J are TRBV12-3 or TRBV12-4 and TRBJ2-6; no DNA is available, so the TRBD1 call from TCRdb remains unchecked. CDR3 length: 15 amino acids. The CDR3 sequence: CASSPAQSGANVLTF.

In terms of frequency, this clonotype is medium-sized. This chain links TRBV19 with TRBJ2-7; without DNA, the TCRdb call of TRBD2 cannot be checked. The CDR3 sequence is 13 residues long. The germline gives CDR1 LNHDA, CDR2 SQIVND (reference sequence). CDR3 region: CASSGSGGVEQYF.

This clonotype shows up as medium-sized by frequency. The J gene is TRBJ2-1, the V gene TRBV15. There are 16 residues in the CDR3. CDR1 and CDR2 from the germline V gene are LNHNV and YYDKDF (reference sequence). The CDR3 protein is CATSRDRQDRYNEQFF.

V is TRBV5-1 and J is TRBJ2-3; TCRdb picks TRBD2, but there is no DNA to check that call. The CDR3 is 16 residues long. The germline V gene encodes CDR1 SGHRS and CDR2 YFSETQ. The CDR3 loop reads CASRAVFGGGADTQYF.

By frequency, this clonotype is medium-sized. This rearrangement joins TRBV19 to TRBJ1-2; the D call of TRBD1 rests on TCRdb alone, since no DNA is present to check it. CDR3 length: 17 amino acids. The germline gives CDR1 LNHDA, CDR2 SQIVND (reference sequence). The CDR3 region is CASSGGTGAHLYYGYTF.

The chain links TRBV19 to TRBJ1-6; as DNA is missing, the TRBD1 call by TCRdb cannot be tested. This CDR3 has 12 amino acids. Germline CDR1 and CDR2: LNHDA and SQIVND (reference sequence). CDR3: CASSSGNSPLHF.

Frequency places this clonotype as medium-sized. This chain connects TRBV6-2 or TRBV6-3 to TRBJ2-7; the TCRdb D gene call, TRBD1, has no DNA to confirm it. CDR3 length: 15 residues. Germline-derived CDR1 and CDR2 are MNHEY and SVGEGT. This CDR3 reads CASNTGGDGAYEQYF.

By frequency, this clonotype is medium-sized. The gene calls are TRBV30 and TRBJ2-3; TCRdb selects TRBD1, and the lack of DNA leaves this call unchecked. The germline V gene encodes CDR1 GTSNPN and CDR2 SVGIG (reference sequence). The CDR3 runs to 13 residues. The CDR3 reads CARATGGTDTQYF.

By frequency, this clonotype is large. The rearrangement joins TRBV29-1 to TRBJ1-2; TCRdb outputs TRBD1, but without DNA this stays unchecked. The CDR3 spans 11 residues. Germline V gene data show CDR1 as SQVTM and CDR2 as ANQGSEA. The CDR3 protein is CSGGQGEGYTF.

The V gene is TRBV18, the J gene TRBJ1-1. This CDR3 is built from 16 residues. The germline CDR1 and CDR2 sequences are KGHSH and LQKENI. This CDR3 reads CASSLRQWDKNTEAFF.

Judged by frequency, this clonotype is medium-sized (0.01 to 0.1%). The chain recombines TRBV30 with TRBJ2-1; TCRdb designates TRBD1, a call that cannot be tested without DNA. Per germline, CDR1 GTSNPN and CDR2 SVGIG (reference sequence). The CDR3 length is 13 residues. The CDR3 loop reads CAWSGGAWNEQFF.

According to its frequency, this clonotype is medium-sized. The chain recombines TRBV6-2 or TRBV6-3 with TRBJ2-7. The CDR3 loop spans 15 amino acids. Germline-derived CDR1 and CDR2 are MNHEY and SVGEGT. This chain's CDR3 is CASSYSLGSPYEQYF.